The 30 T cell receptor beta chains in this list originate from one sample, sequenced in a study of blood T cell repertoires in COVID-19. Assay used: immunoSEQ multiplex PCR; TCRdb lists only in-frame clones, some missing. Of about 480,000 clones listed, 70% to 90% are singletons. The sample was PBMCs or T cells enriched from blood (not recorded which). These receptors all come from a woman aged 18-29 years with acute COVID-19.

This chain joins TRBV5-4 and TRBJ2-7, with 7 bases matching TRBD1. Germline CDR1 reads SGHNT; CDR2 reads YYREEE (reference sequence). The length of the CDR3 is 14 residues. Trimming took 4 bases from V and 2 from J; bases not matched to a gene: 6. CDR3 coding DNA: TGTGCCAGCAGCAGCGTCACAGGGGCCTACGAGCAGTACTTC. Protein product: CASSSVTGAYEQYF.

This rearrangement joins TRBV28 to TRBJ1-1, with D possibly TRBD1 on 5 matching bases. CDR3 size: 14 residues. V lost 2 bases, J lost 4 bases, and 11 bases lay in between. The germline CDR1 and CDR2 sequences are MDHEN and SYDVKM. The CDR3 spells CASSLTPGITEAFF. DNA of the CDR3: TGTGCCAGCAGTTTAACGCCAGGGATCACTGAAGCTTTCTTT.

This clone was observed a single time. The gene calls are TRBV7-9 and TRBJ1-1, with TRBD1 matching over 7 bases. The CDR3 extends over 15 amino acids. Germline V gene data show CDR1 as SEHNR and CDR2 as FQNEAQ (reference sequence). The V segment lost 5 bases and the J segment 5 bases; nucleotides outside the gene matches: 11. CDR3 nucleotides: TGTGCCAGCAGCCTCGACAGGGCAATAAGGACTGAAGCTTTCTTT. Its translation is CASSLDRAIRTEAFF.

This chain links TRBV7-9 with TRBJ2-2; no clear D gene. The V end was cut by 8 bases, the J end by 8 bases, with 9 bases between. Per germline, CDR1 SEHNR and CDR2 FQNEAQ (reference sequence). The CDR3 has 11 amino acids. CDR3: CASVYSGELFF. DNA of the CDR3: TGTGCCAGCGTCTATTCTGGGGAGCTGTTTTTT.

The rearrangement links TRBV7-9 to TRBJ1-2; 7 bases fit TRBD1. This CDR3 spans 14 amino acids. CDR1 and CDR2 (germline): SEHNR, FQNEAQ (reference sequence). The V segment lost 7 bases and the J segment 4 bases; nucleotides outside the gene matches: 9. The DNA for the CDR3 is TGTGCCAGCACCCTGCAGACAGGGTTCTATGGCTACACCTTC. It yields the protein CASTLQTGFYGYTF.

The rearrangement joins TRBV5-1 to TRBJ2-3; a possible D gene is TRBD2 (5 bases). This CDR3 region has 15 residues. Germline CDR1 and CDR2: SGHRS and YFSETQ. V gave up 5 bases and J gave up 0 bases, with 13 bases separating them. CDR3: CASRPRTGSTDTQYF. CDR3 sequence (DNA): TGCGCCAGCAGACCTAGGACGGGGAGCACAGATACGCAGTATTTT.

A single count supports this clone. This CDR3 reads CASSSYPAGTRGNEQFF. The DNA of the CDR3 is TGTGCCAGCAGCTCCTACCCTGCCGGGACTAGGGGAAATGAGCAGTTCTTC. The chain is built from TRBV7-3 and TRBJ2-1, with TRBD2 matching 8 bases. This CDR3 spans 17 amino acids. Looked up from germline, CDR1 is SGHTA and CDR2 is FQGTGA. With 4 bases clipped from V and 7 bases from J, the junction kept 15 bases outside the gene matches. Full variable domain (remainder filled in from reference TRBV7-3 and TRBJ2-1): GAGVSQTPSNKVTEKGKYVELRCDPISGHTALYWYRQSLGQGPEFLIYFQGTGAADDSGLPNDRFFAVRPEGSVSTLKIQRTERGDSAVYLCASSSYPAGTRGNEQFFGPGTRLTVL.

The rearrangement joins TRBV6-1 to TRBJ1-4; no clear D gene. CDR3 length: 15 residues. Trimming left V 2 bases short and J 4 bases short, with 11 bases between. The germline gives CDR1 MNHNS, CDR2 SASEGT. The CDR3 reads CASSELHSFNEKLFF. The CDR3 DNA sequence: TGTGCCAGCAGTGAATTGCACAGTTTTAATGAAAAACTGTTTTTT.

The chain joins TRBV18 to TRBJ1-2, with 8 bases lining up with TRBD1. The V and J ends lost 2 bases and 4 bases, in that order; junction bases with no gene match: 9. CDR1 is KGHSH and CDR2 is LQKENI in the germline V gene. The CDR3 totals 16 residues. The CDR3 coding sequence is TGTGCCAGCTCACCAAATGGACAGGGCCAAATCTATGGCTACACCTTC. Translation gives CASSPNGQGQIYGYTF.

The chain couples TRBV5-4 to TRBJ2-2; tentatively, D is TRBD2 (5 bases). V gave up 0 bases and J gave up 0 bases, with 15 bases separating them. Germline CDR1 SGHNT, CDR2 YYREEE (reference sequence). This CDR3 is built from 18 residues. Written as DNA, the CDR3 is TGTGCCAGCAGCTTGGGGCTCAGCGGAACCGCGAACACCGGGGAGCTGTTTTTT. Translated: CASSLGLSGTANTGELFF.

This chain links TRBV4-1 with TRBJ1-5; the match to TRBD1 covers 9 bases. The V and J ends lost 0 bases and 4 bases, in that order; junction bases with no gene match: 7. Per the germline V gene, CDR1 is MGHRA and CDR2 is YSYEKL. The CDR3 loop spans 17 amino acids. Written as DNA, the CDR3 is TGCGCCAGCAGCCAAGATCCGGACAGGGGCTATAATCAGCCCCAGCATTTT. Its translation is CASSQDPDRGYNQPQHF.

The gene calls are TRBV7-9 and TRBJ2-1, with D unclear. The CDR3 totals 16 residues. CDR1 and CDR2 (germline): SEHNR, FQNEAQ (reference sequence). V gave up 1 base and J gave up 0 bases, with 10 bases separating them. For the CDR3, the DNA is TGTGCCAGCAGCTTAGTTCCCAGAAGCTCCTACAATGAGCAGTTCTTC. Its translation is CASSLVPRSSYNEQFF.

The V call is TRBV7-9, the J call TRBJ1-4, with D unresolved. The germline CDR1 and CDR2 sequences are SEHNR and FQNEAQ (reference sequence). Trimming left V 5 bases short and J 0 bases short, with 7 bases between. This CDR3 spans 14 amino acids. The CDR3 loop is CASSIRTTNEKLFF. The CDR3 nucleotides read TGTGCCAGCAGCATCAGGACAACTAATGAAAAACTGTTTTTT.

The chain combines TRBV27 with TRBJ1-2; a possible D gene is TRBD1 (6 bases). The CDR3 is made up of 13 amino acids. The germline V gene encodes CDR1 MNHEY and CDR2 SMNVEV (reference sequence). Trimming took 3 bases from V and 8 from J, leaving 13 bases between them. Written as DNA, the CDR3 is TGTGCCAGCAGTTTGAGAACAGGGAACGGCTACACCTTC. Translating gives CASSLRTGNGYTF.

The DNA for the CDR3 is TGTGCCAGCAGTTTAAGCCAGGGGGGCGCCGGGGAGCTGTTTTTT. Residues: CASSLSQGGAGELFF. This chain uses TRBV28 with TRBJ2-2; tentatively, D is TRBD1 (7 bases). V lost 2 bases, J lost 6 bases, and 13 bases lay in between. CDR1 MDHEN and CDR2 SYDVKM come from the germline V gene. The CDR3 length is 15 residues.

This chain connects TRBV7-2 to TRBJ2-3; the match to TRBD2 covers 12 bases. From germline, CDR1 is SGHTA and CDR2 FQGNSA. V shed 4 bases, J shed 5 bases, and the junction held 10 bases outside the gene matches. This CDR3 contains 17 residues. The CDR3 here is CASSSIPSGRVEDTQYF. In DNA, the CDR3 is TGTGCCAGCAGCTCTATCCCTAGCGGGAGGGTAGAAGATACGCAGTATTTT.

The genes are TRBV10-3 and TRBJ2-7, with 10 bases matching TRBD1. This CDR3 is built from 16 residues. Looked up from germline, CDR1 is ENHRY and CDR2 is SYGVKD. V was clipped by 0 bases and J by 2 bases; unmatched bases: 4. The CDR3 DNA reads as TGTGCCATCAGTGAGTCCGGGACAGGGGAAACCTACGAGCAGTACTTC. Its protein is CAISESGTGETYEQYF.

The chain combines TRBV12-3 or TRBV12-4 with TRBJ2-3, with D perhaps TRBD1 (7 bases). The CDR3 is made up of 13 amino acids. V lost 6 bases and J 6 bases, leaving 13 bases between the germline ends. CDR3 loop: CASSQGGGDTQYF. CDR3 DNA sequence: TGTGCCAGCAGCCAGGGGGGTGGCGATACGCAGTATTTT.

As for this clone: At one boundary the junction diverges from the germline segment, which might be a read error. The chain joins TRBV18 to TRBJ1-2; D possibly corresponds to TRBD1 (6 bases). Germline V gives CDR1 KGHSH, CDR2 LQKENI. This CDR3 is built from 14 residues. CDR3 nucleotides: TGTGTCAGCTCAAAGAATCCAGGGGAGAGTGGCTACACCTTC. Its protein is CVSSKNPGESGYTF.

The J gene is TRBJ1-3, the V gene TRBV4-1, with TRBD1 as a possible D gene (5 bases). V lost 1 base and J lost 4, with 11 bases in between. CDR1 MGHRA and CDR2 YSYEKL come from the germline V gene. The length of the CDR3 is 15 residues. In DNA, the CDR3 is TGCGCCAGCAGCCAAGGCTCAGGGCGAGGAAACACCATATATTTT. This gives the protein CASSQGSGRGNTIYF.

The chain recombines TRBV27 with TRBJ2-3, with D tentatively TRBD1 (5 bases). The CDR3 extends over 15 amino acids. V gave up 5 bases and J gave up 0 bases, with 12 bases separating them. The germline V gene encodes CDR1 MNHEY and CDR2 SMNVEV (reference sequence). The DNA for the CDR3 is TGTGCCAGCAGTGATCGGACACCAAGCACAGATACGCAGTATTTT. Translation gives CASSDRTPSTDTQYF.

V and J are TRBV27 and TRBJ2-1, with 10 positions matching TRBD2. Trimming took 4 bases from V and 4 from J; bases not matched to a gene: 7. This CDR3 region has 16 residues. CDR1 is MNHEY and CDR2 is SMNVEV in the germline V gene (reference sequence). CDR3 in DNA: TGTGCCAGCAGTTGGGCGAGCGGGGGGGAATACAATGAGCAGTTCTTC. Translation gives CASSWASGGEYNEQFF.

This chain joins TRBV9 and TRBJ1-2, with TRBD1 identical over 7 bases. This CDR3 contains 14 residues. Per the germline V gene, CDR1 is SGDLS and CDR2 is YYNGEE. V shed 3 bases, J shed 8 bases, and the junction held 10 bases outside the gene matches. This chain's CDR3 is CASSGDRARVGYTF. CDR3 DNA sequence: TGTGCCAGCAGCGGCGACAGGGCTCGTGTAGGCTACACCTTC.

The chain joins TRBV6-5 to TRBJ1-1; 7 positions match TRBD1. The trim removed 4 bases at V and 0 bases at J, leaving 5 bases unmatched. The germline gives CDR1 MNHEY, CDR2 SVGAGI. The CDR3 covers 15 residues. The chain's CDR3 is CASSLTGVLNTEAFF. CDR3 nucleotides: TGTGCCAGCAGTTTAACAGGGGTTTTGAACACTGAAGCTTTCTTT.

The chain joins TRBV5-1 to TRBJ2-5, with a tentative D call TRBD2 (6 bases). The germline V and J ends were trimmed by 0 bases and 4 bases, with 19 bases remaining between them. This CDR3 has 17 residues. Germline CDR1 SGHRS, CDR2 YFSETQ. CDR3 sequence: CASSLAVQGGAGETQYF. As DNA, the CDR3 is TGCGCCAGCAGCTTGGCCGTGCAGGGAGGAGCGGGAGAGACCCAGTACTTC.

The rearrangement links TRBV2 to TRBJ1-3; D is perhaps TRBD1 (5 bases). V lost 6 bases and J lost 3, with 12 bases in between. The germline CDR1 and CDR2 sequences are SNHLY and FYNNEI. CDR3 length: 14 amino acids. In DNA, the CDR3 is TGTGCCAGCAGGGCGGGGGAAAGTGGAAACACCATATATTTT. Amino acids: CASRAGESGNTIYF.

This chain links TRBV19 with TRBJ2-3, with a tentative D call TRBD1 (6 bases). The CDR3 is 13 residues long. CDR1 LNHDA and CDR2 SQIVND come from the germline V gene (reference sequence). The V and J ends lost 5 bases and 8 bases respectively, with 14 bases between them. For the CDR3, the DNA is TGTGCCAGTAGTTCGGGACAACGGCGTACGCAGTATTTT. It codes for CASSSGQRRTQYF. Supplemented by reference TRBV19 and TRBJ2-3, the full variable domain reads DGGITQSPKYLFRKEGQNVTLSCEQNLNHDAMYWYRQDPGQGLRLIYYSQIVNDFQKGDIAEGYSVSREKKESFPLTVTSAQKNPTAFYLCASSSGQRRTQYFGPGTRLTVL.

This clone was counted once. An end of the junction does not agree with germline; a read error may underlie this. J is TRBJ1-1 and V is TRBV7-7; no definite D call. The CDR3 length is 13 residues. Germline CDR1 SSHAT, CDR2 FNYEAQ (reference sequence). DNA for the CDR3: TGTGCTAGCAGCCGTCGTATCGACACTGAAGCTTTCTTT. This sequence encodes CASSRRIDTEAFF.

The chain couples TRBV7-2 to TRBJ2-7, with 7 bases lining up with TRBD2. This CDR3 is 15 amino acids long. Germline CDR1 is SGHTA and CDR2 is FQGNSA. Unmatched junction bases numbered 6, after V lost 1 base and J lost 3 bases. CDR3 nucleotide sequence: TGTGCCAGCAGCTTAGGACTAGCTGTCAACTACGAGCAGTACTTC. Translation gives CASSLGLAVNYEQYF.

This chain joins TRBV4-3 and TRBJ1-2; D gene unclear. The CDR3 has 11 residues. V gave up 1 base and J gave up 7 bases, with 4 bases separating them. Germline V CDR1 and CDR2: LGHNA, YSLEER. The CDR3 nucleotides are TGCGCCAGCAGCCAAGTCCGTGGCTACACCTTC. This translates into CASSQVRGYTF.